This entry concerns a single TCR beta chain. The entry originates in a study of cytomegalovirus exposure and HLA in healthy donors. It was with 60 Vbeta and 13 Jbeta primers that the PCR ran. Some clones are missing from TCRdb's copy, which holds only in-frame ones; the method was immunoSEQ multiplex PCR. This sample has fewer than 55,000 clones, with 70% to 85% found just once. V lost 2 bases to trimming and J lost 8 bases; unmatched junction nucleotides: 4. This CDR3 comprises 14 residues. The V gene's germline CDR1 is LNHNV and CDR2 YYDKDF (reference sequence). Material: PBMCs. The receptor was isolated from a woman between 50 and 59 years old in good health and CMV-seropositive. The rearrangement uses TRBV15 and TRBJ2-1, with TRBD1 matching over 9 bases. The CDR3: CATSRRQGVDEQFF. CDR3 nucleotides: TGTGCCACCAGCAGAAGACAGGGGGTCGATGAGCAGTTCTTC.